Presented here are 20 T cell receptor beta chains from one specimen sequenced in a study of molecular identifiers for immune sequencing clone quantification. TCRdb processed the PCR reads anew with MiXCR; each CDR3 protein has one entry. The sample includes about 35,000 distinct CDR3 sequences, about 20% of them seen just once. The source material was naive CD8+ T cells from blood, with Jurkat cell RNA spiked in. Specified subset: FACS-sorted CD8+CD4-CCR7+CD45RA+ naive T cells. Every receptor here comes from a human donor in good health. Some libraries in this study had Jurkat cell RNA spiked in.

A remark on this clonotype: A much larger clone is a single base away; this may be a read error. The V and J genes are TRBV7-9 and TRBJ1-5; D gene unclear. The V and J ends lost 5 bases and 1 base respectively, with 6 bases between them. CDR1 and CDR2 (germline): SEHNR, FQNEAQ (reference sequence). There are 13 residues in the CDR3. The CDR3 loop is CASSGESNQPQHF. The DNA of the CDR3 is TGTGCCAGCAGCGGAGAAAGCAATCAGCCCCAGCATTTT.

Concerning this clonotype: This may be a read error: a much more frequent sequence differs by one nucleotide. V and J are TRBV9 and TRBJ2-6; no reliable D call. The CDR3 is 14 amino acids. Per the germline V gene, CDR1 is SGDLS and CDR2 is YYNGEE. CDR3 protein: CASTSGSRANVLTF. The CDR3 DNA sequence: TGTGCCAGCACCTCGGGCTCTAGGGCCAACGTCCTGACTTTC.

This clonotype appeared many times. CDR3 nucleotides: TGTGCCAGCAGCCCCTCGACAGATACCTACGAGCAGTACTTC. This gives the protein CASSPSTDTYEQYF. V gene TRBV14 combines with J gene TRBJ2-7; maybe TRBD1 (5 bases). The CDR3 sequence is 14 residues long. Between the trimmed V and J ends, which lost 4 bases and 2 bases, there was a span of 12 bases. CDR1 is SGHDN, CDR2 FVKESK, per germline. Complete variable domain (other parts from reference TRBV14 and TRBJ2-7): EAGVTQFPSHSVIEKGQTVTLRCDPISGHDNLYWYRRVMGKEIKFLLHFVKESKQDESGMPNNRFLAERTGGTYSTLKVQPAELEDSGVYFCASSPSTDTYEQYFGPGTRLTVT.

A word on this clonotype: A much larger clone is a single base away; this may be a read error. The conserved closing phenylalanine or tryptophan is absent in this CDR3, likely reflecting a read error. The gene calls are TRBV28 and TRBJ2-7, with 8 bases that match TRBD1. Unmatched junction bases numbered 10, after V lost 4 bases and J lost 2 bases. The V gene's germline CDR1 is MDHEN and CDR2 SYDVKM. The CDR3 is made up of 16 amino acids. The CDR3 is CASSSRQGISPYEQYL. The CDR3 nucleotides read TGTGCCAGCAGTTCCCGACAGGGGATATCCCCCTACGAGCAGTACCTC.

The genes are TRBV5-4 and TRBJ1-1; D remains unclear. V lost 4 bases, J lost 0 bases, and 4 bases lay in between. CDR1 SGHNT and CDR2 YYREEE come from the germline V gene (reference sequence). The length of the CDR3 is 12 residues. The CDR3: CASSPMNTEAFF. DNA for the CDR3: TGTGCCAGCAGCCCAATGAACACTGAAGCTTTCTTT.

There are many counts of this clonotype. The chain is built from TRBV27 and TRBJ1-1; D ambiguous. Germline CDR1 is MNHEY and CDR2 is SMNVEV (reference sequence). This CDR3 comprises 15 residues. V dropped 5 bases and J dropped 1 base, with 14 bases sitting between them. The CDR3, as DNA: TGTGCCAGCAGTCCCCTGGAGGCGTCGAACACTGAAGCTTTCTTT. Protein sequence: CASSPLEASNTEAFF.

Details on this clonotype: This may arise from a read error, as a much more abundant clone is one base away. CDR3 DNA: TGTGCCAGCAGCGTAGCGTCTGGCGGGAGAACAGATACGCAGTATTTT. The encoded protein is CASSVASGGRTDTQYF. V and J are TRBV9 and TRBJ2-3; the match to TRBD2 covers 7 bases. There are 16 residues in the CDR3. The V gene end was trimmed by 0 bases and the J gene end by 3 bases; junction bases not matched to a gene: 7. Germline V lookup: CDR1 SGDLS, CDR2 YYNGEE.

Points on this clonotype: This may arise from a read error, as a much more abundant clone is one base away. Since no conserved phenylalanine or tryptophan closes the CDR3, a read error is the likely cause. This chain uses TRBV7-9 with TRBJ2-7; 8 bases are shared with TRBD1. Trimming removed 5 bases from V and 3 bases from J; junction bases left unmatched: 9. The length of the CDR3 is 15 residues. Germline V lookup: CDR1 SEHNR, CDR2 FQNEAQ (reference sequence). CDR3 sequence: CASSPAGTGGYEQYL. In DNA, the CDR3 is TGTGCCAGCAGCCCCGCCGGGACAGGCGGCTACGAGCAGTACCTC.

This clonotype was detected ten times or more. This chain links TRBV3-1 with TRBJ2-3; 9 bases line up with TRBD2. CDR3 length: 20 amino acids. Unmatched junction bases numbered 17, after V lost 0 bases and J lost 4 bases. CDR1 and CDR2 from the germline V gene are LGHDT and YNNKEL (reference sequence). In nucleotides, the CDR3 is TGTGCCAGCAGCCAAGATCTCATCGTTACCCTAGCGGGGCACGCAGATACGCAGTATTTT. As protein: CASSQDLIVTLAGHADTQYF.

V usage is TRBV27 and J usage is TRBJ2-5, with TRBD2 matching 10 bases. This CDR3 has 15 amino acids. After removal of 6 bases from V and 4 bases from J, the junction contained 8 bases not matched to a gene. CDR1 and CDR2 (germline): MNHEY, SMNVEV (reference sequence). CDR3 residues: CASSPTSGEGETQYF. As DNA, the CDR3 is TGTGCCAGCAGCCCTACTAGCGGGGAGGGAGAGACCCAGTACTTC.

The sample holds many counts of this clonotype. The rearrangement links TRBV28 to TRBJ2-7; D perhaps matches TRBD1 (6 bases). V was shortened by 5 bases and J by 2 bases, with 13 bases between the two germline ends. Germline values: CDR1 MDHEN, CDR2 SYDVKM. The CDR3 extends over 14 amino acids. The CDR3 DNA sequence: TGTGCCAGCAGTGTCCTGGGACAAGCCTACGAGCAGTACTTC. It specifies CASSVLGQAYEQYF.

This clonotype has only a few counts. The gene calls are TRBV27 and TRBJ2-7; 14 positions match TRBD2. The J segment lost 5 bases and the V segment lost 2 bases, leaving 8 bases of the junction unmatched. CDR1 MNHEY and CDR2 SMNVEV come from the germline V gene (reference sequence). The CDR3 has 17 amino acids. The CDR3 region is CASSLMTSGGALHEQYF. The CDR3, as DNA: TGTGCCAGCAGTTTAATGACTAGCGGGGGGGCGTTACACGAGCAGTACTTC.

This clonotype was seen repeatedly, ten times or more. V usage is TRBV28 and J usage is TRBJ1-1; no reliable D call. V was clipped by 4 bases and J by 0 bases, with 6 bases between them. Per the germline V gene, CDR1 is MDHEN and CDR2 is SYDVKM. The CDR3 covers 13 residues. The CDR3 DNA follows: TGTGCCAGCAGTTCCCTGTTGAACACTGAAGCTTTCTTT. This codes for CASSSLLNTEAFF.

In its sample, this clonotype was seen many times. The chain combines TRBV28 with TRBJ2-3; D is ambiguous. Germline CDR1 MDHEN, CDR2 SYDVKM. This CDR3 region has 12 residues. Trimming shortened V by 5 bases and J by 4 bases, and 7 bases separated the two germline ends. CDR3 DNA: TGTGCCAGCAGTCCCCTATCAGATACGCAGTATTTT. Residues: CASSPLSDTQYF. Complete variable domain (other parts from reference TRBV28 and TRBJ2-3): DVKVTQSSRYLVKRTGEKVFLECVQDMDHENMFWYRQDPGLGLRLIYFSYDVKMKEKGDIPEGYSVSREKKERFSLILESASTNQTSMYLCASSPLSDTQYFGPGTRLTVL.

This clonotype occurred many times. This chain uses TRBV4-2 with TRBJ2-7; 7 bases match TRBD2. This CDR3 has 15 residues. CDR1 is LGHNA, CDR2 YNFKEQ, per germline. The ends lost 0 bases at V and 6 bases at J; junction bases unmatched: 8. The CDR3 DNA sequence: TGTGCCAGCAGCCAAGATCGAACGGGAGGAGGCGAGCAGTACTTC. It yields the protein CASSQDRTGGGEQYF.

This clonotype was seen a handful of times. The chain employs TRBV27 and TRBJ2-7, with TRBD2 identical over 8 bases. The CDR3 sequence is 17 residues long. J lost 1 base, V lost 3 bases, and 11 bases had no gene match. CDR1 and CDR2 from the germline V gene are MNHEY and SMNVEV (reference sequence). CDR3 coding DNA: TGTGCCAGCAGTTTGGGCCGGGAGGGTAGCGGTTCCTACGAGCAGTACTTC. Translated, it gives CASSLGREGSGSYEQYF.

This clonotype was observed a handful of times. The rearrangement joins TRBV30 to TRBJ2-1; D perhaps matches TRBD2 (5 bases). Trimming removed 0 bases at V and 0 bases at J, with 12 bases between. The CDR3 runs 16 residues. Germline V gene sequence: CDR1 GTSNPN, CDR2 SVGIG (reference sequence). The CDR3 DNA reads TGTGCCTGGAGTGTACCGACGGGATCCTCCTACAATGAGCAGTTCTTC. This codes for CAWSVPTGSSYNEQFF.

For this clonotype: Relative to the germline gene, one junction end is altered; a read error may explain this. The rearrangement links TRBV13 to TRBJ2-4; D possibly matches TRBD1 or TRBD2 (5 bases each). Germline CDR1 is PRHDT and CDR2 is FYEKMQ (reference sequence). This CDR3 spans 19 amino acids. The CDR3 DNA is TGTGCCAGCAGCAAGGTCCTTGACGGGGCTGCTTTAACCAACAACATTCAGTACTTC. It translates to CASSKVLDGAALTNNIQYF.

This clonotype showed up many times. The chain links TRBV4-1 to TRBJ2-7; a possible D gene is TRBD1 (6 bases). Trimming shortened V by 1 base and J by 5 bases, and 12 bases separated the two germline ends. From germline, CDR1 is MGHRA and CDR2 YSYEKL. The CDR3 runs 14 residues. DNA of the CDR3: TGCGCCAGCAGCCAAGCAGGGGAGTGGGACGAGCAGTACTTC. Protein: CASSQAGEWDEQYF.

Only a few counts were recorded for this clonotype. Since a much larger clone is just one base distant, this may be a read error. The CDR3 protein is CASSLPPSDEQSF. Here the CDR3 DNA reads TGTGCCAGCAGCTTACCGCCTAGCGATGAGCAGTCCTTC. The chain couples TRBV7-2 to TRBJ2-1; the D gene is possibly TRBD2 (6 bases). Germline V lookup: CDR1 SGHTA, CDR2 FQGNSA. The CDR3 spans 13 residues.